This T cell receptor (beta chain) derives from a study of T cell repertoires in cytomegalovirus infection. Using its own MiXCR run on the reads, TCRdb lists one record per CDR3 protein. The table shows roughly 78,000 distinct CDR3 sequences, with roughly 40% occurring only once. This clonotype was picked up a small number of times. Its antigen is as yet unknown. General observations from the study: Totalled public TCR beta family frequency picked out people who carried CMV plus the relevant HLA.

Trimming stripped 7 bases from V and 1 base from J, with 16 bases between. There are 15 residues in the CDR3. V gene TRBV12-3 or TRBV12-4 combines with J gene TRBJ1-1; D unresolved. This receptor was identified in a human donor in good health (CMV status not recorded). Some clones in this sample may be carry-over from other donors' samples. The material sequenced was CD8+ T cells from cultured PBMCs, taken from culture after CMV antigen stimulation. The DNA of the CDR3 is TGTGCCAGCACCCATCGGATTCGGCCGAACACTGAAGCTTTCTTT. This encodes CASTHRIRPNTEAFF.